The clone carrying this T cell receptor (beta chain) was seen once. It was during active infection that Seattle patients were enrolled and then longitudinally followed. This entry is derived from a study of blood T cell repertoires in COVID-19. Study summary: The analysed material was cDNA or gDNA that came from T cells, B-cell-depleted T cells, or PBMCs.

Germline V gene lookup returns CDR1 MNHEY and CDR2 SVGEGT. The CDR3 length is 15 residues. V lost 2 bases, J lost 7 bases, and 15 bases lay in between. Sequenced by immunoSEQ multiplex PCR; TCRdb stores in-frame clones only, minus some. The sample carries 60,000 to 65,000 clones, roughly four fifths recorded once. What was sequenced was peripheral blood. The source is a man between 45 and 60 years old with COVID-19, enrolled during active disease. The rearrangement joins TRBV6-2 or TRBV6-3 to TRBJ2-1; D might be TRBD2 (5 bases). The CDR3 DNA sequence: TGTGCCAGCAGTTACGGGGAGAGCGAACTAAATGAGCAGTTCTTC. Amino acid sequence: CASSYGESELNEQFF.